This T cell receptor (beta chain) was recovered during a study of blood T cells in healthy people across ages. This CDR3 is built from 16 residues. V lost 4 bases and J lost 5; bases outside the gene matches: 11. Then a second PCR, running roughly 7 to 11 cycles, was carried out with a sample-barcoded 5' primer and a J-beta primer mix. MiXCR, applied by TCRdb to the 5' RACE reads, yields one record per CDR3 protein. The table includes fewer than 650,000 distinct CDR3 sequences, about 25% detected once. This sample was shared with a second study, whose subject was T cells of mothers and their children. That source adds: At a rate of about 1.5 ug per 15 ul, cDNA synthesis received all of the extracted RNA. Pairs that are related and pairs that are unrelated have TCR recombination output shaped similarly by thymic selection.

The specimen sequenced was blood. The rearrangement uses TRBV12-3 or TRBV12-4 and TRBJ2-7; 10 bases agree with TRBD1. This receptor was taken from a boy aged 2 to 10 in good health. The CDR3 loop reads CASSSYVTGGGNEQYF. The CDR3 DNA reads TGTGCCAGCAGTTCATATGTGACAGGGGGCGGGAACGAGCAGTACTTC.